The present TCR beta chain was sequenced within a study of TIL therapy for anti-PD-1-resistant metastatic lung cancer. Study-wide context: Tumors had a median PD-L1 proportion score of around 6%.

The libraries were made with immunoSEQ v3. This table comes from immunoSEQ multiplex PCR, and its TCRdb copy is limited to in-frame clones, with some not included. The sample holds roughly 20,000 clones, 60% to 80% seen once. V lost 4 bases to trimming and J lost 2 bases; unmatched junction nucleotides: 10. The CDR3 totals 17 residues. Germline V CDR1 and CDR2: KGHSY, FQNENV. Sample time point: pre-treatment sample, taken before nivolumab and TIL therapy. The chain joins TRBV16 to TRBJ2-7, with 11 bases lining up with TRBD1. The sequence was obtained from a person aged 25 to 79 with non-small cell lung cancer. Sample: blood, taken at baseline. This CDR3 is CASSRYYPGQGAYEQYF. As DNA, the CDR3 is TGTGCCAGCAGCCGTTACTACCCGGGACAGGGGGCCTACGAGCAGTACTTC.